This entry lists 21 T cell receptor beta chains sequenced from one sample in a study of T-cell memory formation after mild COVID-19. TCRdb re-analysed the 5' RACE reads in MiXCR, keeping a single row per CDR3 protein. This sample has about 430,000 distinct CDR3 sequences, with more than 20% found just once. Sequencing was done on a sample of PBMCs or a T cell subset sorted from them (not recorded which). Receptors were obtained from an adult woman who had mild COVID-19 (a few samples of this study predate the infection). Cell type and time point are not known.

The CDR3, as DNA: TGTGCCAGCAGCGGGCCTAGCGGACCTAGCACAGATACGCAGTATTTT. Translating it yields CASSGPSGPSTDTQYF. V gene TRBV5-5 combines with J gene TRBJ2-3, with TRBD2 matching 7 bases. The germline CDR1 and CDR2 sequences are SGHKS and YYEKEE (reference sequence). J was trimmed by 0 bases and V by 4 bases; bases with no gene match: 8. The length of the CDR3 is 16 residues.

The J gene is TRBJ2-3, the V gene TRBV7-2; 10 positions agree with TRBD1. CDR3 length: 18 residues. The V and J ends lost 0 bases and 7 bases, in that order; junction bases with no gene match: 13. Germline CDR1 reads SGHTA; CDR2 reads FQGNSA. CDR3 coding DNA: TGTGCCAGCAGCTTAGCGCTGTTTCTGGGACAGGGGAGCAATACGCAGTATTTT. This sequence encodes CASSLALFLGQGSNTQYF.

This clonotype was seen a few times. The chain carries TRBV20-1 and TRBJ1-2; 9 bases are shared with TRBD1. Germline V gene lookup returns CDR1 DFQATT and CDR2 SNEGSKA (reference sequence). CDR3 size: 14 residues. Unmatched junction bases numbered 6, after V lost 4 bases and J lost 3 bases. The CDR3 loop reads CSATAGTGYYGYTF. The CDR3 region has the DNA TGCAGTGCTACGGCCGGGACAGGGTACTATGGCTACACCTTC.

In its sample, this clonotype was seen a few times. The genes are TRBV7-9 and TRBJ1-1; 8 nucleotides line up with TRBD1. In germline, CDR1 is SEHNR, CDR2 FQNEAQ (reference sequence). V gave up 4 bases and J gave up 7 bases; unmatched junction bases: 14. The length of the CDR3 is 16 residues. The CDR3 DNA sequence: TGTGCCAGCAGCTCACTAAAGACAGGGGCCCGGGGTGAAGCTTTCTTT. It encodes CASSSLKTGARGEAFF.

In this sample, this clonotype turned up a few times. In nucleotides, the CDR3 is TGCGCCAGCAGCCAGAGTATAATAGCGGGAGGGCCGGGGTACGAGCAGTACTTC. Translated, it gives CASSQSIIAGGPGYEQYF. V and J are TRBV4-3 and TRBJ2-7; the match to TRBD2 covers 11 bases. The length of the CDR3 is 18 residues. The V gene's germline CDR1 is LGHNA and CDR2 YSLEER. V lost 3 bases, J lost 4 bases, and 14 bases stayed unmatched.

This rearrangement joins TRBV3-1 to TRBJ1-1; D is undetermined. This CDR3 is built from 14 residues. The germline V gene encodes CDR1 LGHDT and CDR2 YNNKEL (reference sequence). The V end lost 2 bases, the J end lost 7 bases, and 14 bases lay between the germline ends. The CDR3 region has the DNA TGTGCCAGCAGCCAACCTGCAGGCGACGTTGAAGCTTTCTTT. This gives the protein CASSQPAGDVEAFF.

The chain combines TRBV10-3 with TRBJ2-1, with 9 bases that match TRBD2. The germline gives CDR1 ENHRY, CDR2 SYGVKD. This CDR3 contains 16 residues. The J segment lost 9 bases and the V segment lost 6 bases, leaving 15 bases of the junction unmatched. The CDR3 reads CAIRSVAGGPLSEQFF. The CDR3 nucleotides read TGTGCCATCAGATCCGTCGCGGGGGGGCCCCTGAGTGAGCAGTTCTTC.

The CDR3 sequence is CATSERTYSGNTIYF. The CDR3 bases are TGTGCCACCAGCGAAAGGACATACTCTGGAAACACCATATATTTT. The chain has TRBV15 and TRBJ1-3; possibly TRBD1 for D (5 bases). CDR3 size: 15 residues. The germline V gene has CDR1 LNHNV and CDR2 YYDKDF (reference sequence). Trimming took 5 bases from V and 0 from J, leaving 11 bases between them.

V and J are TRBV18 and TRBJ2-7; D gene ambiguous. The germline V gene has CDR1 KGHSH and CDR2 LQKENI. Trimming took off 3 bases at V and 2 bases at J, with 8 bases between the two ends. This CDR3 contains 13 residues. The CDR3 bases are TGTGCCAGCTCACCCGCCAGCACCTACGAGCAGTACTTC. This codes for CASSPASTYEQYF.

This clonotype was picked up many times. V usage is TRBV5-1 and J usage is TRBJ1-1, with D tentatively TRBD1 (5 bases). This CDR3 comprises 14 residues. The ends were cut back, 2 bases at V and 4 bases at J, with 12 bases in the middle. Germline V lookup: CDR1 SGHRS, CDR2 YFSETQ. The CDR3 reads CASSLSGPVTEAFF. In DNA, the CDR3 is TGCGCCAGCAGCTTATCAGGGCCGGTCACTGAAGCTTTCTTT. The variable domain in full, with the rest retrieved from reference TRBV5-1 and TRBJ1-1, is KAGVTQTPRYLIKTRGQQVTLSCSPISGHRSVSWYQQTPGQGLQFLFEYFSETQRNKGNFPGRFSGRQFSNSRSEMNVSTLELGDSALYLCASSLSGPVTEAFFGQGTRLTVV.

The V and J genes are TRBV15 and TRBJ2-1; no reliable D call. CDR3 length: 14 residues. The V gene lost 1 base and the J gene lost 6 bases, with 10 bases spanning the gap. Germline V lookup: CDR1 LNHNV, CDR2 YYDKDF (reference sequence). This chain's CDR3 is CATSRVDPRNEQFF. The CDR3 DNA reads as TGTGCCACCAGCAGAGTGGACCCACGCAATGAGCAGTTCTTC. The variable domain in full, with the rest retrieved from reference TRBV15 and TRBJ2-1, is DAMVIQNPRYQVTQFGKPVTLSCSQTLNHNVMYWYQQKSSQAPKLLFHYYDKDFNNEADTPDNFQSRRPNTSFCFLDIRSPGLGDTAMYLCATSRVDPRNEQFFGPGTRLTVL.

In this sample, this clonotype turned up many times. V usage is TRBV20-1 and J usage is TRBJ2-7; D may correspond to TRBD1 or TRBD2 (6 bases each). Trimming shortened V by 6 bases and J by 8 bases, and 17 bases separated the two germline ends. The V gene's germline CDR1 is DFQATT and CDR2 SNEGSKA (reference sequence). This CDR3 contains 12 residues. In nucleotides, the CDR3 is TGCAGTGCAGGGGGGCAGCCCCCGAAGCAGTACTTC. It codes for CSAGGQPPKQYF.

This clonotype was detected a few times. The chain is built from TRBV7-2 and TRBJ1-2; 9 bases agree with TRBD1. This CDR3 is 15 amino acids long. Trimming cost V 5 bases and J 4 bases; bases outside gene matches: 8. Germline-derived CDR1 and CDR2 are SGHTA and FQGNSA. The CDR3 region is CASSKMGQGSYGYTF. The CDR3 DNA follows: TGTGCCAGCAGCAAGATGGGACAGGGCTCCTATGGCTACACCTTC. Based on the CDR3 plus reference TRBV7-2 and TRBJ1-2, the full variable domain is GAGVSQSPSNKVTEKGKDVELRCDPISGHTALYWYRQSLGQGLEFLIYFQGNSAPDKSGLPSDRFSAERTGGSVSTLTIQRTQQEDSAVYLCASSKMGQGSYGYTFGSGTRLTVV.

The genes are TRBV19 and TRBJ2-7; D may match TRBD1 or TRBD2 (6 bases each). The V end was cut by 8 bases, the J end by 3 bases, with 17 bases between. The germline V gene encodes CDR1 LNHDA and CDR2 SQIVND (reference sequence). The CDR3 has 14 amino acids. The CDR3 loop reads CASSAAGGGYEQYF. CDR3 DNA sequence: TGTGCCAGTTCCGCGGCAGGAGGGGGCTACGAGCAGTACTTC.

The chain recombines TRBV29-1 with TRBJ1-1, with D tentatively TRBD1 (5 bases). The V gene's germline CDR1 is SQVTM and CDR2 ANQGSEA. The CDR3 is 14 amino acids. Trimming left V 7 bases short and J 0 bases short, with 15 bases between. CDR3 coding DNA: TGCAGCGCCCCGGACACTCGCATGAACACTGAAGCTTTCTTT. This gives the protein CSAPDTRMNTEAFF.

This clonotype was detected a few times. J is TRBJ2-7 and V is TRBV6-2 or TRBV6-3; D uncertain. The length of the CDR3 is 12 residues. CDR1 is MNHEY, CDR2 SVGEGT, per germline. V lost 8 bases and J lost 6, with 14 bases in between. The CDR3 sequence: CASFGRSGEQYF. In DNA form, the CDR3 reads TGTGCCAGCTTTGGCAGGTCGGGCGAGCAGTACTTC.

The chain recombines TRBV3-1 with TRBJ1-2; D may be TRBD1 (5 bases). This CDR3 spans 12 amino acids. CDR1 and CDR2 from the germline V gene are LGHDT and YNNKEL (reference sequence). Trimming took off 0 bases at V and 13 bases at J, with 12 bases between the two ends. The CDR3 nucleotides read TGTGCCAGCAGCCAAGAAGGCAGGGCGGGCACCTTC. Translation: CASSQEGRAGTF.

This clonotype has a handful of counts. The chain uses TRBV4-1 and TRBJ2-4; 7 bases map to TRBD1. This CDR3 has 14 amino acids. CDR1 and CDR2 (germline): MGHRA, YSYEKL. Trimming took 0 bases from V and 9 from J; bases not matched to a gene: 5. The CDR3, as DNA: TGCGCCAGCAGCCAAGAGGACAGGCGCGGCATTCAGTACTTC. It yields the protein CASSQEDRRGIQYF.

The genes are TRBV5-1 and TRBJ2-5; D is undetermined. Germline assignment: CDR1 SGHRS and CDR2 YFSETQ. V dropped 0 bases and J dropped 5 bases, with 8 bases sitting between them. This CDR3 is 13 amino acids long. CDR3 nucleotides: TGCGCCAGCAGCTTGGTCGTCGGGGAGACCCAGTACTTC. Its protein product is CASSLVVGETQYF.

J is TRBJ2-5 and V is TRBV7-9; D remains unclear. Germline V gene sequence: CDR1 SEHNR, CDR2 FQNEAQ (reference sequence). The V gene lost 0 bases and the J gene lost 4 bases, with 21 bases spanning the gap. This CDR3 comprises 18 residues. CDR3 protein: CASSLALGISSFRETQYF. In DNA, the CDR3 is TGTGCCAGCAGCTTAGCGCTCGGCATATCGAGCTTCCGAGAGACCCAGTACTTC.

The chain carries TRBV3-1 and TRBJ1-1; TRBD1 aligns across 7 bases. CDR1 is LGHDT and CDR2 is YNNKEL in the germline V gene (reference sequence). CDR3 length: 15 amino acids. Germline trimming cut 4 bases from V and 1 base from J; bases unmatched to any gene: 6. The CDR3 DNA reads as TGTGCCAGCAGCCCTAGGGACAGACAGAACACTGAAGCTTTCTTT. As protein: CASSPRDRQNTEAFF.